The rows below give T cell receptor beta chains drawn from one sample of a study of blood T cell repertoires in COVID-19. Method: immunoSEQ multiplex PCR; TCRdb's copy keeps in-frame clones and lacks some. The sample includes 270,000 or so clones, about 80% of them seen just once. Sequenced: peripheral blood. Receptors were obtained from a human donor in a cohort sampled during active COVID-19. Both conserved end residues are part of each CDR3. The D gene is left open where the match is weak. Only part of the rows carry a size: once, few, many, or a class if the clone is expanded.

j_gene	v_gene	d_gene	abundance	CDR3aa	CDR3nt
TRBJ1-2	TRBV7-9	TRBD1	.	CASSRAEGASGYTF	TGTGCCAGCAGCCGTGCGGAGGGGGCGAGTGGCTACACCTTC
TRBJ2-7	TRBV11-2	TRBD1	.	CASSKTGGSEQYF	TGTGCCAGCAGCAAAACAGGGGGGAGCGAGCAGTACTTC
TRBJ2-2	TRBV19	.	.	CASSIFGQGGELFF	TGTGCCAGTAGTATATTTGGCCAGGGCGGGGAGCTGTTTTTT
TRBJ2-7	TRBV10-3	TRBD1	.	CAITGTGSYEQYF	TGTGCCATCACCGGGACAGGCTCCTACGAGCAGTACTTC
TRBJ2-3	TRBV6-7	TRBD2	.	CASSYSRAGGQTDTQYF	TGTGCCAGCAGTTACTCTCGTGCGGGGGGGCAGACAGATACGCAGTATTTT
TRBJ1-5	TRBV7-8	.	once	CASSLRAQQSNQPQHF	TGTGCCAGCAGCCTCAGGGCACAGCAAAGCAATCAGCCCCAGCATTTT
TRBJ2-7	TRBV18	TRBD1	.	CASSRDRTYEQYF	TGTGCCAGCTCCCGGGACAGGACCTACGAGCAGTACTTC
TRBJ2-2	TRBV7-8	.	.	CASSLISAGELFF	TGTGCCAGCAGCTTAATCTCAGCCGGGGAGCTGTTTTTT
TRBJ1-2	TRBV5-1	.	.	CASCQSPGDYGYTF	TGCGCCAGCTGTCAAAGCCCAGGGGACTATGGCTACACCTTC
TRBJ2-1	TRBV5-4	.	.	CASSLEGGEQFF	TGTGCCAGCAGCTTGGAAGGGGGTGAGCAGTTCTTC
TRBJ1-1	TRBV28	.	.	CASSLELNTEAFF	TGTGCCAGCAGTTTGGAGCTCAACACTGAAGCTTTCTTT
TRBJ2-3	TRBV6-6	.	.	CASSPLIVWGDSTDTQYF	TGTGCCAGCAGTCCCCTCATCGTTTGGGGGGACAGCACAGATACGCAGTATTTT
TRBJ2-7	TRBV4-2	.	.	CASSQGVSSGYEQYF	TGTGCCAGCAGCCAAGGCGTCAGTTCGGGCTACGAGCAGTACTTC
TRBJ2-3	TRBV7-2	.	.	CASSRAPGSTDTQYF	TGTGCCAGCAGCCGGGCTCCGGGGAGCACAGATACGCAGTATTTT
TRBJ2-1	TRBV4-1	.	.	CASSQERLSSSYNEQFF	TGCGCCAGCAGCCAAGAAAGACTATCGAGCTCCTACAATGAGCAGTTCTTC
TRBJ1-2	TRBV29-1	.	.	CSVGVSGSYGYTF	TGCAGCGTTGGGGTCTCAGGATCCTATGGCTACACCTTC
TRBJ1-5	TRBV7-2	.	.	CASSLARQADQPQHF	TGTGCCAGCAGCTTAGCCCGACAGGCCGATCAGCCCCAGCATTTT
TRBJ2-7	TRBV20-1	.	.	CSASLGVEQYF	TGCAGTGCTAGTCTCGGGGTCGAGCAGTACTTC
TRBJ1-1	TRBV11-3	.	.	CASSLRRGGPEAFF	TGTGCCAGCAGCTTACGGAGGGGAGGGCCTGAAGCTTTCTTT
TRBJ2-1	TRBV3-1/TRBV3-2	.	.	CASSPLLGGDNEQFF	TGTGCCAGCAGCCCCCTCCTGGGAGGAGATAATGAGCAGTTCTTC
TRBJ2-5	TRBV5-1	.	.	CASSLRPAQGSWETQYF	TGCGCCAGCAGCTTGCGTCCGGCGCAGGGAAGTTGGGAGACCCAGTACTTC
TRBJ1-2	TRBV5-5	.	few	CASSLDDGVGYGYTF	TGTGCCAGCAGCTTGGATGATGGTGTCGGCTATGGCTACACCTTC
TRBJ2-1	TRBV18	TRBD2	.	CASSPLAGGNNEQFF	TGTGCCAGCTCACCATTAGCGGGAGGGAACAATGAGCAGTTCTTC
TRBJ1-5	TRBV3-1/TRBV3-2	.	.	CASSQGQSNQPQHF	TGTGCCAGCAGCCAAGGACAGAGCAATCAGCCCCAGCATTTT
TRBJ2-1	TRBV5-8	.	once	CASGKMPIANTYNEQFF	TGTGCCAGCGGGAAAATGCCGATAGCGAACACCTACAATGAGCAGTTCTTC
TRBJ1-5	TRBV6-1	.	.	CASSEARGQPQHF	TGTGCCAGCAGTGAAGCGCGGGGCCAGCCCCAGCATTTT